This T cell receptor (beta chain) was obtained from a study of shared clonotypes between healthy human individuals. Assay used: immunoSEQ multiplex PCR; TCRdb lists only in-frame clones, some missing. The profile shows around 1.4 million clones, approximately 98.5% of them singletons. Sequencing was carried out using naive CD4+ T cells sorted from blood. Subset noted: CD45RA+ positively selected. This TCR was recovered from a man aged 25 to 40 in good health.

The CDR3 nucleotides are TGTGCCAGTAGTCCCGAGGGGAGAAATACGCAGTATTTT. This codes for CASSPEGRNTQYF. The chain links TRBV19 to TRBJ2-3, with D tentatively TRBD1 or TRBD2 (5 bases each). The CDR3 spans 13 residues. The germline V and J ends were trimmed by 5 bases and 7 bases, with 13 bases remaining between them. Germline CDR1 and CDR2: LNHDA and SQIVND (reference sequence).